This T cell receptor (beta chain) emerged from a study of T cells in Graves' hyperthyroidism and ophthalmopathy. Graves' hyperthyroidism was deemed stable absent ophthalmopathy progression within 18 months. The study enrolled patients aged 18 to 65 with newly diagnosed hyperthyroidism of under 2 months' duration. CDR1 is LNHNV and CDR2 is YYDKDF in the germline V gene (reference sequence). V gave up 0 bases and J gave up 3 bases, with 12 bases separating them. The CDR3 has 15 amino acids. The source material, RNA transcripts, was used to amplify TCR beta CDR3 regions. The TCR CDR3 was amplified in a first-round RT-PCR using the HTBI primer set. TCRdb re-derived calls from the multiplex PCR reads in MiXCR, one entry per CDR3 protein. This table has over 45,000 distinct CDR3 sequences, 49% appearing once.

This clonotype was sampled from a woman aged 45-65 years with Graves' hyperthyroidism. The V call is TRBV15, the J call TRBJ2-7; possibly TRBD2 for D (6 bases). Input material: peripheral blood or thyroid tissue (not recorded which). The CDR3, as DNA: TGTGCCACCAGCAGAGATTCGCAGGGAGGCTACGAGCAGTACTTC. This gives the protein CATSRDSQGGYEQYF.